The source of this T cell receptor beta chain is a study of cytomegalovirus exposure and HLA in healthy donors. V shed 4 bases and J shed 0 bases, with 20 bases lying between them. The CDR3 sequence is 18 residues long. Germline V gene lookup returns CDR1 SNHLY and CDR2 FYNNEI. PCR primers comprised 60 Vbeta and 13 Jbeta primers. Clones were sequenced by immunoSEQ multiplex PCR, and TCRdb holds only the in-frame ones, with some missing. Seen here are around 100,000 clones, roughly four fifths observed once, and the top ten hold 3% to 4%. General study findings and limits: Presence/absence comparisons presumed near-even sequencing depth among donors. Rare TCR sequences dominated, though some public TCRs recurred in many donors. Later, TCR association rates were found to vary by HLA locus, highest for DRB1 and lowest for HLA-C.

A word on this clone: What it binds is unknown.

The sequence was collected from a female donor in good health and CMV-seropositive. This chain uses TRBV2 with TRBJ2-3; perhaps TRBD2 as D (6 bases). The sequencing input was PBMCs. The DNA for the CDR3 is TGTGCCAGCAGTGCGCACGTAAATCTAGCGTATAGCACAGATACGCAGTATTTT. Translating it yields CASSAHVNLAYSTDTQYF.